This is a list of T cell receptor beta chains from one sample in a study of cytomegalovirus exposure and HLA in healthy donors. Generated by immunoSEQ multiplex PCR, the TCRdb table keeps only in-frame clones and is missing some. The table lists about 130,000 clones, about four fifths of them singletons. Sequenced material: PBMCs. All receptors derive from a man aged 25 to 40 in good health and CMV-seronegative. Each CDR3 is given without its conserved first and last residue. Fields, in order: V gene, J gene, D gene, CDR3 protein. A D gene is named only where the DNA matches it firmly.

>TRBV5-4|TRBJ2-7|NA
ASSLGLGIRGTYEQY
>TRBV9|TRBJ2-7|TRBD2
ASSVVGTSAIYEQY
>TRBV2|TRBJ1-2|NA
ATFGGDNYGYT
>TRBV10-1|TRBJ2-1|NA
ASSESRSGSYNEQF
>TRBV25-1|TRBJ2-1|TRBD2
ASSRAGGWNEQF
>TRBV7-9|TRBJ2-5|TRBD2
ASSQDGAGGLETQY
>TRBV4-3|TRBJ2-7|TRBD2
ASSHVSSGGGYEQY
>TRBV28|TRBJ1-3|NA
ASSFGNSGNTIY
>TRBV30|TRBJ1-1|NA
AWSGMSGTEAF
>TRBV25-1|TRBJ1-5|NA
ASSETGALNQPQH
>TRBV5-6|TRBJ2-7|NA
ASSSAYEQY
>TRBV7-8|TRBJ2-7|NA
ASILPGGEQY
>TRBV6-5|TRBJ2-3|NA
ASRASESTDTQY
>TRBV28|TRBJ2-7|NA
ASSPSASGIGYDEQY
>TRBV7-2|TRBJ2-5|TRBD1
ASSATGLQETQY
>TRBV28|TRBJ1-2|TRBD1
ASSEIQGVVYGYT
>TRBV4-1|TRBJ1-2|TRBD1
ASSQEGTGVVLGYGYT
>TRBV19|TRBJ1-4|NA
ASSIGPYSNEKLF
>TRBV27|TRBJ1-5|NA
ASSLWAGDNQPQH
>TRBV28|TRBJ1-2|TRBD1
ASSQDRDGYT
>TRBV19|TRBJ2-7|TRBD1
ASSIDRGYEQY
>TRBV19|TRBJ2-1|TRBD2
ASSIGSGILNEQF
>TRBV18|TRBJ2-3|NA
ASSSATGPGTDTQY